Below are 25 T cell receptor beta chains sequenced from a single sample in a study of T-cell reconstitution after alpha-beta-depleted transplantation in children. A TCRbeta library incorporating unique molecular identifiers was prepared. TCRdb reprocessed the PCR reads with MiXCR, giving one entry per CDR3 protein. The sample contains 550,000 to 600,000 distinct CDR3 sequences, 23% of which appear only once. The specimen comprised PBMCs, mostly from graft donor cells, sampled 360 days after TCRalphabeta/CD19-depleted stem cell transplant. The receptors here all came from a boy in the first two years of life who had a stem cell transplant for acute myeloid leukemia, so the T cells may come from the graft donor.

There are a few counts of this clonotype. The chain is built from TRBV20-1 and TRBJ1-1; D unclear. Per the germline V gene, CDR1 is DFQATT and CDR2 is SNEGSKA (reference sequence). This CDR3 contains 13 residues. Trimming left V 3 bases short and J 0 bases short, with 8 bases between. CDR3 coding DNA: TGCAGTGCTAGGCCGAGGATGAACACTGAAGCTTTCTTT. It is translated as CSARPRMNTEAFF.

The chain recombines TRBV29-1 with TRBJ2-5, with D possibly being TRBD2 (6 bases). The V end lost 2 bases, the J end lost 5 bases, and 18 bases lay between the germline ends. The CDR3 length is 15 residues. Per the germline V gene, CDR1 is SQVTM and CDR2 is ANQGSEA. As DNA, the CDR3 is TGCAGCGTTGAAAGTGAGGGGTATGGGAGGGAGACCCAGTACTTC. Translation: CSVESEGYGRETQYF.

This clonotype occurred many times. The chain joins TRBV20-1 to TRBJ2-7; TRBD2 agrees at 10 bases. Germline trimming cut 3 bases from V and 2 bases from J; bases unmatched to any gene: 4. CDR3 length: 14 residues. CDR1 and CDR2 from the germline V gene are DFQATT and SNEGSKA (reference sequence). Written as DNA, the CDR3 is TGCAGTGCTAGGATTAGCGGGGGGCCCTACGAGCAGTACTTC. Translation gives CSARISGGPYEQYF.

The chain has TRBV23-1 and TRBJ2-4; D uncertain. TRBV23-1 is designated an ORF whose function remains uncertain. Trimming pared 6 bases from V and 0 bases from J, leaving 9 bases between. The CDR3 is 14 residues long. The CDR3: CASRSDGAKNIQYF. Written as DNA, the CDR3 is TGCGCCAGCAGATCGGACGGAGCCAAAAACATTCAGTACTTC.

The rearrangement uses TRBV29-1 and TRBJ2-7; D is uncertain. Looked up from germline, CDR1 is SQVTM and CDR2 is ANQGSEA. The length of the CDR3 is 12 residues. Trimming took off 1 base at V and 3 bases at J, with 7 bases between the two ends. The CDR3 spells CSVEGLYYEQYF. CDR3 bases: TGCAGCGTTGAAGGGCTGTACTACGAGCAGTACTTC.

This clonotype was observed a few times. V gene TRBV6-5 combines with J gene TRBJ1-1; a weak D match, TRBD1 (5 bases). The CDR3 runs to 14 residues. Germline CDR1 is MNHEY and CDR2 is SVGAGI. Between the trimmed V and J ends, which lost 2 bases and 1 base, there was a span of 8 bases. In DNA form, the CDR3 reads TGTGCCAGCAGTTACCGGGGGGAGAACACTGAAGCTTTCTTT. Translation gives CASSYRGENTEAFF.

This clonotype occurred many times. CDR3: CASSEPPNTGELFF. DNA of the CDR3: TGTGCCAGCAGTGAACCCCCGAACACCGGGGAGCTGTTTTTT. This rearrangement joins TRBV2 to TRBJ2-2; D is unresolved. The CDR3 covers 14 residues. Trimming took 2 bases from V and 0 from J, leaving 4 bases between them. Germline V gene data show CDR1 as SNHLY and CDR2 as FYNNEI.

The chain links TRBV10-2 to TRBJ2-5, with TRBD2 matching 12 bases. This CDR3 contains 16 residues. Germline CDR1 WSHSY, CDR2 SAAADI. Germline trimming cut 6 bases from V and 8 bases from J; bases unmatched to any gene: 13. DNA of the CDR3: TGCGCCAGCAGCGAGACTAGCGGGGGCCAGCTTTCCACCCAGTACTTC. Protein: CASSETSGGQLSTQYF.

This chain connects TRBV20-1 to TRBJ2-3, with D perhaps matching TRBD2 (5 bases). Trimming stripped 3 bases from V and 1 base from J, with 11 bases between. Per the germline V gene, CDR1 is DFQATT and CDR2 is SNEGSKA (reference sequence). This CDR3 comprises 14 residues. This CDR3 is CSARDWQRTDTQYF. In DNA, the CDR3 is TGCAGTGCTAGGGACTGGCAGCGCACAGATACGCAGTATTTT.

The chain has TRBV5-1 and TRBJ2-3, with 9 bases lining up with TRBD2. Per the germline V gene, CDR1 is SGHRS and CDR2 is YFSETQ. The junction had 7 bases not matched to a gene; V was cut back by 4 bases and J by 1 base. The CDR3 runs 16 residues. CDR3 in amino acids: CASSKSGGPRTDTQYF. In DNA, the CDR3 is TGCGCCAGCAGCAAGAGCGGGGGGCCACGCACAGATACGCAGTATTTT.

This clonotype was counted at least ten times. The rearrangement uses TRBV28 and TRBJ1-2; TRBD1 matches 9 bases. CDR3 length: 19 residues. After removal of 2 bases from V and 9 bases from J, the junction contained 22 bases not matched to a gene. CDR1 is MDHEN, CDR2 SYDVKM, per germline. The CDR3 DNA reads TGTGCCAGCAGTTTAAATAATCCCGGGACAGGGTCTATCCCTCATAGCTACACCTTC. Its protein is CASSLNNPGTGSIPHSYTF.

In this sample, this clonotype turned up once. The chain is built from TRBV3-1 and TRBJ2-5; 9 bases align to TRBD1. The trim removed 3 bases at V and 2 bases at J, leaving 13 bases unmatched. This CDR3 has 18 residues. Germline-derived CDR1 and CDR2 are LGHDT and YNNKEL (reference sequence). Here the CDR3 reads CASSHGMTGTGIQETQYF. As DNA, the CDR3 is TGTGCCAGCAGCCACGGGATGACCGGGACAGGGATTCAAGAGACCCAGTACTTC.

This clonotype has a count of ten or more. The chain is built from TRBV29-1 and TRBJ1-4; 9 positions agree with TRBD1. Losses at the gene ends were 6 bases for V and 10 bases for J; bases not matched to a gene: 3. CDR1 SQVTM and CDR2 ANQGSEA come from the germline V gene. The CDR3 loop spans 11 amino acids. CDR3 DNA sequence: TGCAGCGTGCACAGGGGGCGAAAACTGTTTTTT. Its translation is CSVHRGRKLFF.

This clonotype was found many times. V and J are TRBV20-1 and TRBJ1-2; 7 positions match TRBD1. Germline trimming cut 0 bases from V and 2 bases from J; bases unmatched to any gene: 6. Germline V gene sequence: CDR1 DFQATT, CDR2 SNEGSKA (reference sequence). This CDR3 has 15 residues. The CDR3 region is CSARDWDSENYGYTF. CDR3 nucleotide sequence: TGCAGTGCTAGAGATTGGGACAGCGAGAACTATGGCTACACCTTC.

The chain uses TRBV4-3 and TRBJ1-2; D not certain. The V end lost 0 bases, the J end lost 4 bases, and 15 bases lay between the germline ends. Germline-derived CDR1 and CDR2 are LGHNA and YSLEER. CDR3 length: 16 residues. As DNA, the CDR3 is TGCGCCAGCAGCCAAGATCTGTCCCTCCGAATCTATGGCTACACCTTC. As protein: CASSQDLSLRIYGYTF.

This clonotype was seen only once. The chain is built from TRBV15 and TRBJ2-2; D is undetermined. The CDR3 sequence is 16 residues long. Germline lookup yields CDR1 LNHNV and CDR2 YYDKDF (reference sequence). V was trimmed by 8 bases and J by 2 bases, leaving 18 bases between them. The DNA of the CDR3 is TGTGCCACCCGGCGTGGGTCTTTGTTTAACACCGGGGAGCTGTTTTTT. Its translation: CATRRGSLFNTGELFF.

This clonotype showed up many times. The CDR3 nucleotides read TGCAGCTCACGGGACGGTGGTAACTATGGCTACACCTTC. It encodes CSSRDGGNYGYTF. This sequence joins TRBV29-1 and TRBJ1-2; the D gene is possibly TRBD1 (5 bases). The CDR3 has 13 residues. Germline lookup yields CDR1 SQVTM and CDR2 ANQGSEA. Trimming left V 8 bases short and J 1 base short, with 14 bases between.

The rearrangement links TRBV3-1 to TRBJ1-1; possibly TRBD1 for D (6 bases). Trimming took off 0 bases at V and 5 bases at J, with 13 bases between the two ends. The CDR3 extends over 15 amino acids. The V gene's germline CDR1 is LGHDT and CDR2 YNNKEL (reference sequence). For the CDR3, the DNA is TGTGCCAGCAGCCAAGATTGGGGGGGCCGGACTGAAGCTTTCTTT. Translating it yields CASSQDWGGRTEAFF.

This chain connects TRBV2 to TRBJ2-1; D uncertain. CDR1 and CDR2 (germline): SNHLY, FYNNEI. The CDR3 consists of 14 residues. The ends were cut back, 6 bases at V and 5 bases at J, with 14 bases in the middle. CDR3 sequence reads: CASRPPRYDNEQFF. The CDR3, as DNA: TGTGCCAGCAGGCCCCCTCGTTACGACAATGAGCAGTTCTTC.

This chain uses TRBV27 with TRBJ2-1, with 7 bases that match TRBD1. Germline CDR1 is MNHEY and CDR2 is SMNVEV (reference sequence). Trimming at V came to 2 bases and at J to 5 bases, leaving 6 bases not matched to a gene. The length of the CDR3 is 15 residues. This CDR3 is CASSLTGDNHNEQFF. As DNA, the CDR3 is TGTGCCAGCAGTTTAACAGGGGACAACCACAATGAGCAGTTCTTC.

The sample holds a few counts of this clonotype. The chain combines TRBV7-2 with TRBJ2-4, with D possibly being TRBD1 or TRBD2 (5 bases each). The CDR3 spans 19 residues. Per the germline V gene, CDR1 is SGHTA and CDR2 is FQGNSA. Trimming pared 1 base from V and 0 bases from J, leaving 19 bases between. CDR3 sequence reads: CASSLGYLRGKSAKNIQYF. The CDR3 nucleotides are TGTGCCAGCAGCTTAGGCTACTTGAGGGGCAAGTCAGCCAAAAACATTCAGTACTTC.

The genes are TRBV27 and TRBJ2-1; a weak D match, TRBD1 (6 bases). Germline assignment: CDR1 MNHEY and CDR2 SMNVEV (reference sequence). The CDR3 totals 15 residues. V lost 5 bases and J 3 bases, leaving 14 bases between the germline ends. The CDR3 sequence: CASSLGQPVYNEQFF. Here the CDR3 DNA reads TGTGCCAGCAGTCTCGGACAGCCAGTCTACAATGAGCAGTTCTTC.

The chain combines TRBV27 with TRBJ2-3; 9 nucleotides match TRBD1. The germline V gene encodes CDR1 MNHEY and CDR2 SMNVEV (reference sequence). Trimming removed 6 bases from V and 3 bases from J; junction bases left unmatched: 10. The CDR3 contains 16 residues. CDR3 sequence: CASRPLPTGGTDTQYF. As DNA, the CDR3 is TGTGCCAGCAGACCTCTCCCGACAGGGGGAACAGATACGCAGTATTTT.

In its sample, this clonotype was seen many times. This chain connects TRBV20-1 to TRBJ2-3; D call uncertain. The CDR3 contains 13 residues. With 2 bases removed from V and 4 bases from J, the gap between germline ends came to 10 bases. In germline, CDR1 is DFQATT, CDR2 SNEGSKA (reference sequence). CDR3 loop: CSARQNRADTQYF. The CDR3 DNA sequence: TGCAGTGCTAGACAAAATCGGGCAGATACGCAGTATTTT.

This rearrangement joins TRBV20-1 to TRBJ1-1; D is uncertain. The V end lost 2 bases, the J end lost 1 base, and 14 bases lay between the germline ends. The germline V gene has CDR1 DFQATT and CDR2 SNEGSKA (reference sequence). This CDR3 region has 15 residues. CDR3 amino acids: CSARPEAVRNTEAFF. In DNA, the CDR3 is TGCAGTGCTAGACCCGAAGCAGTCAGGAACACTGAAGCTTTCTTT.